The rows below give T cell receptor beta chains drawn from one sample of a study of T cell responses to AZD1222 COVID-19 vaccine. The protocol was immunoSEQ multiplex PCR, while the TCRdb copy is restricted to in-frame clones and leaves out a portion. The table lists about 160,000 clones, about 88% of them singletons, with roughly 4.7% in the top ten. The sample was peripheral blood, taken on day 0 of AZD1222 vaccination. Source of these receptors: an adult in good health. CDR3s include the opening cysteine and the closing phenylalanine or tryptophan. D genes are given only for firm matches. Size values are once, few and many counts, or a class for expanded clones, and some rows have none.

size	V	J	D	CDR3	DNA
.	TRBV9	TRBJ2-7	.	CASSVDPSSYEQYF	TGTGCCAGCAGCGTAGACCCGAGCTCCTACGAGCAGTACTTC
.	TRBV5-1	TRBJ1-1	.	CASRNARGGRTEAFF	TGCGCCAGCAGAAATGCCCGGGGGGGCCGAACTGAAGCTTTCTTT
.	TRBV6-2/TRBV6-3	TRBJ2-7	.	CASSLDSNYEQYF	TGTGCCAGCAGTTTGGACTCTAACTACGAGCAGTACTTC
.	TRBV12-5	TRBJ2-7	.	CASSPGVYEQYF	TGTGCTAGTTCCCCCGGGGTCTACGAGCAGTACTTC
.	TRBV6-5	TRBJ2-5	TRBD1	CASSAGQGEGETQYF	TGTGCCAGCAGCGCGGGACAGGGTGAAGGAGAGACCCAGTACTTC
.	TRBV9	TRBJ2-1	TRBD2	CASSVVTREGEQFF	TGTGCCAGCAGCGTAGTAACTAGGGAGGGTGAGCAGTTCTTC
.	TRBV5-1	TRBJ1-2	.	CASSSLSRSEYGYTF	TGCGCCAGCAGCTCCCTGAGCAGATCGGAGTATGGCTACACCTTC
.	TRBV4-1	TRBJ1-6	.	CASSPNPGPLPLHF	TGCGCCAGCAGCCCAAACCCGGGACCCTTACCCCTCCACTTT
.	TRBV7-9	TRBJ1-2	.	CASSTSWDGNYTF	TGTGCCAGCAGCACGAGCTGGGACGGAAACTACACCTTC
.	TRBV4-2	TRBJ2-2	TRBD2	CASSQSSSGRAVHTGELFF	TGTGCCAGCAGCCAAAGCTCTAGCGGGAGGGCCGTCCACACCGGGGAGCTGTTTTTT
.	TRBV5-3	TRBJ1-6	.	CARSLKGTANSPLHF	TGTGCCAGAAGCTTGAAGGGCACTGCTAATTCACCCCTCCACTTT
.	TRBV24-1	TRBJ1-2	.	CATSKGRGGYTF	TGTGCCACCAGTAAGGGGAGGGGTGGCTACACCTTC
.	TRBV5-5	TRBJ2-1	TRBD1	CASSPVGGPGGTYNEQFF	TGTGCCAGCAGCCCCGTAGGGGGCCCCGGTGGTACTTACAATGAGCAGTTCTTC
.	TRBV7-9	TRBJ1-6	.	CASSFLGLYNSPLHF	TGTGCCAGCAGCTTCCTCGGCCTCTATAATTCACCCCTCCACTTT
.	TRBV9	TRBJ1-3	.	CASSVTQGFVGNTIYF	TGTGCCAGCAGCGTAACACAGGGTTTTGTGGGAAACACCATATATTTT
.	TRBV5-1	TRBJ2-2	TRBD2	CASSSGLAAPGNTGELFF	TGCGCCAGCAGCTCAGGACTAGCGGCACCCGGGAACACCGGGGAGCTGTTTTTT
.	TRBV4-1	TRBJ2-7	.	CASSLQGEQYF	TGCGCCAGCAGCCTACAGGGTGAGCAGTACTTC
few	TRBV2	TRBJ2-1	TRBD2	CASNYLAGGPQFF	TGTGCCAGCAACTACCTAGCGGGAGGGCCCCAATTCTTC
.	TRBV10-1	TRBJ2-2	.	CASSPGGRTGELFF	TGCGCCAGCAGTCCCGGGGGTAGAACCGGGGAGCTGTTTTTT
.	TRBV18	TRBJ1-2	TRBD1	CASSPRRTGQLDYGYTF	TGTGCCAGCTCACCACGACGGACAGGACAACTTGACTATGGCTACACCTTC
.	TRBV3-1/TRBV3-2	TRBJ1-2	.	CASSRTGGRNGYTF	TGTGCCAGCAGCCGCACGGGGGGGAGGAACGGCTACACCTTC
.	TRBV7-2	TRBJ2-1	TRBD2	CASSQGLAGIGSYNEQFF	TGTGCCAGCAGCCAGGGACTAGCGGGAATCGGCTCCTACAATGAGCAGTTCTTC
.	TRBV30	TRBJ2-7	TRBD2	CAWSVRGLAGGEQYF	TGTGCCTGGAGTGTACGAGGACTAGCGGGAGGCGAGCAGTACTTC
.	TRBV18	TRBJ2-5	TRBD1	CASSPPDRGSETQYF	TGTGCCAGCTCACCCCCTGACAGGGGGTCGGAGACCCAGTACTTC
.	TRBV18	TRBJ2-5	.	CASSATGKGETQYF	TGTGCCAGCTCAGCAACAGGGAAGGGCGAGACCCAGTACTTC
.	TRBV4-1	TRBJ1-4	.	CASSQDVVTNEKLFF	TGCGCCAGCAGCCAAGACGTGGTGACTAATGAAAAACTGTTTTTT
.	TRBV3-1/TRBV3-2	TRBJ1-4	.	CASSQGTLPIGEKLFF	TGTGCCAGCAGCCAAGGGACGTTACCAATTGGCGAAAAACTGTTTTTT
.	TRBV7-9	TRBJ2-3	TRBD1	CASSLGQGATIRDTQYF	TGTGCCAGCAGCTTGGGACAGGGGGCGACTATTAGGGATACGCAGTATTTT
few	TRBV7-2	TRBJ2-7	TRBD2	CASSPRTSGSYEQYF	TGTGCCAGCAGCCCTAGGACTAGCGGGAGTTACGAGCAGTACTTC
once	TRBV9	TRBJ2-1	TRBD1	CASSGTGWVNEQFF	TGTGCCAGCAGTGGGACAGGGTGGGTCAATGAGCAGTTCTTC